This T cell receptor beta chain emerged from a study of identical twins (dated by TCRdb to the mid-2010s). With regard to the full study: TCR alpha and beta repertoires from monozygotic twins, unrelated adults of various ages and cord blood were deep-sequenced to test whether fetal clonotypes persist. To rule out contamination, the twin experiments were replicated at different times with different library preparation protocols.

As encoded in the germline V gene, CDR1 is SNHLY while CDR2 is FYNNEI. V is reduced by 0 bases and J by 8 bases, leaving a spacing of 11 bases between them. The CDR3 sequence holds 14 residues, the cysteine and phenylalanine included. Solely the CDR3 DNA is kept, with 42 bases framed from the first base. Points the paper makes about the study in general: Zero-insertion analyses could be partly confounded by invariant T cells such as MAIT and iNKT, though diverse VJ usage argued against such confounding for most clonotypes. Because the same donors could not be followed over many years, the conclusions depended on cross-sectional statistical analysis. Fewer insertions were carried by abundant cord blood beta clonotypes; a weaker similar trend was observed in young adult naive repertoires, while no such trend was observed in memory repertoires. Out-of-frame TCR alpha sequences shared between twins showed an excess of low generation-probability sequences compared with coincidental sharing between unrelated individuals. In beta out-of-frame sequences, excess twin sharing was weaker, because having fewer shared sequences lowered the signal-to-noise ratio. In monozygotic twins, out-of-frame TCR alpha sharing was systematically underestimated by recombination models, although the models agreed with sharing between unrelated individuals.

Only healthy Caucasian donors were included. The twin cohort consisted of three pairs of female monozygotic twins, all aged roughly 18 to 30 years. Positive isolation kits from Invitrogen were used to isolate CD4+ and CD8+ T cell populations. About this clonotype itself: Its antigen is unknown. Per-base quality was not reported, and no clone a single base away is much larger than it.

Libraries were prepared through 5' RACE. Sequencing used an Illumina HiSeq 2000. Template switching introduced a universal primer binding site; the final cDNA contained a unique molecular identifier, enabling accurate counting of TCR cDNA molecules. First-strand cDNA for TCR alpha and beta chains was synthesized from specific primers in the conserved constant-segment region. To control for contamination, each cDNA library was double barcoded with a SMART-Mk sample barcode plus Illumina barcodes. TruSeq adapter sequences and Illumina sample barcodes were added in two successive PCR steps. The Illumina HiSeq platform was used with custom primers to sequence TCR alpha and beta cDNA libraries. As for how the authors treated the data: Raw reads were processed with MiGEC to extract unique molecular identifiers, and MiXCR was used to determine CDR3 positions. For each individual, recombination models were inferred using an EM algorithm with the repgenHMM and IGoR tools. Shared clonotypes were analyzed with the tcR package in R, and sharing was normalized by the product of cloneset sizes. To study raw recombination without the effects of thymic and clonal selection, out-of-frame nonproductive sequences were analyzed. TCRdb applied fastp at Q25 and MiXCR to the public reads, then kept only in-frame beta chains. Each entry is one CDR3 protein sequence, shown with its most common DNA and genes. What appears here as the V and J calls and clone size reflects TCRdb's work, not the paper's. The sample has hundreds of thousands of distinct CDR3 sequences on record, approximately 20% of them singletons. The ten largest clonotypes hold 0.45% to 0.5% of the sample.

The same specimen was also included in a second study, on yellow fever vaccine responses in identical twins. The second source states: The T cell response to vaccination in identical twins was reported by the authors to appear partly convergent and partly personalized. In identical twins, the study followed T cell clones that responded to the vaccine with precision.

The receptor was derived from a woman under 30 in good health. The sequence joins TRBV2 to TRBJ2-1; the D region possibly corresponds to TRBD2 (6 bases align). Sequences were obtained from CD4+ T cells sorted from blood. The CDR3 protein is CASSEARGIDEQFF. The nucleotide sequence is TGTGCCAGCAGTGAAGCTCGGGGGATAGATGAGCAGTTCTTC. The CDR3, completed at both ends by the reference TRBV2 and TRBJ2-1 genes, gives the full variable domain EPEVTQTPSHQVTQMGQEVILRCVPISNHLYFYWYRQILGQKVEFLVSFYNNEISEKSEIFDDQFSVERPDGSNFTLKIRSTKLEDSAMYFCASSEARGIDEQFFGPGTRLTVL.